One and the same sample provided the 24 T cell receptor beta chains below, sequenced in a study of graft-versus-host responses after intestinal transplantation. These receptors have no identified antigens. Profiling relied on immunoSEQ multiplex PCR, and the TCRdb table lists in-frame clones only, not all of them. The repertoire holds more than 85,000 clones, with around 93% as singletons. The sample consisted of unstimulated CD8+ T cells sorted from spleen or lymph node cells, taken before transplant. Every receptor here comes from a human donor who was the organ donor for an intestinal transplant.

The J gene is TRBJ2-3, the V gene TRBV5-1; 12 bases match TRBD1. Trimming at V came to 0 bases and at J to 3 bases, leaving 5 bases not matched to a gene. Germline V gene lookup returns CDR1 SGHRS and CDR2 YFSETQ. This CDR3 is built from 17 residues. CDR3 in amino acids: CASSLGGTGGHTDTQYF. CDR3 nucleotides: TGCGCCAGCAGCTTGGGGGGGACAGGGGGCCATACAGATACGCAGTATTTT.

V usage is TRBV9 and J usage is TRBJ1-2; a weak D match, TRBD1 (5 bases). V was trimmed by 1 base and J by 0 bases, leaving 10 bases between them. CDR1 is SGDLS, CDR2 YYNGEE, per germline. The CDR3 runs to 15 residues. CDR3 sequence: CASSVYAGSNYGYTF. CDR3 nucleotide sequence: TGTGCCAGCAGCGTATACGCAGGGTCTAACTATGGCTACACCTTC. The variable domain in full, with the rest retrieved from reference TRBV9 and TRBJ1-2, is DSGVTQTPKHLITATGQRVTLRCSPRSGDLSVYWYQQSLDQGLQFLIQYYNGEERAKGNILERFSAQQFPDLHSELNLSSLELGDSALYFCASSVYAGSNYGYTFGSGTRLTVV.

This clone showed up just a few times. V usage is TRBV2 and J usage is TRBJ2-7; D perhaps matches TRBD2 (5 bases). Trimming left V 2 bases short and J 6 bases short, with 8 bases between. The CDR3 has 12 amino acids. CDR1 and CDR2 (germline): SNHLY, FYNNEI. The CDR3 reads CASSEPTSEQYF. In DNA, the CDR3 is TGTGCCAGCAGTGAACCTACTAGCGAGCAGTACTTC.

The chain is built from TRBV4-1 and TRBJ2-3; D is ambiguous. This CDR3 spans 17 amino acids. The V gene's germline CDR1 is MGHRA and CDR2 YSYEKL. Trimming left V 0 bases short and J 4 bases short, with 17 bases between. The CDR3 region is CASSQEVIGLGPDTQYF. The CDR3 DNA follows: TGCGCCAGCAGCCAAGAGGTCATCGGTTTGGGCCCAGATACGCAGTATTTT.

This CDR3 is CASRIAGGFPSTDTQYF. CDR3 bases: TGTGCCAGTCGAATAGCGGGAGGATTCCCTTCCACAGATACGCAGTATTTT. The chain uses TRBV7-9 and TRBJ2-3, with 10 nucleotides matching TRBD2. The germline gives CDR1 SEHNR, CDR2 FQNEAQ (reference sequence). Trimming removed 9 bases from V and 2 bases from J; junction bases left unmatched: 14. This CDR3 contains 17 residues. Full variable domain (remainder filled in from reference TRBV7-9 and TRBJ2-3): DTGVSQNPRHKITKRGQNVTFRCDPISEHNRLYWYRQTLGQGPEFLTYFQNEAQLEKSRLLSDRFSAERPKGSFSTLEIQRTEQGDSAMYLCASRIAGGFPSTDTQYFGPGTRLTVL.

V is TRBV7-9 and J is TRBJ2-7; 14 positions agree with TRBD2. The V gene's germline CDR1 is SEHNR and CDR2 FQNEAQ (reference sequence). V gave up 5 bases and J gave up 3 bases; unmatched junction bases: 6. The CDR3 runs 16 residues. The DNA of the CDR3 is TGTGCCAGCAGCACGACTAGCGGGAGGGCCTACTACGAGCAGTACTTC. Protein sequence: CASSTTSGRAYYEQYF.

V and J are TRBV29-1 and TRBJ2-7; no firm D call. This CDR3 is 13 amino acids long. V lost 4 bases, J lost 2 bases, and 12 bases lay in between. Germline V CDR1 and CDR2: SQVTM, ANQGSEA. The CDR3 bases are TGCAGCGTTGGAGACGGGTTCGCCTACGAGCAGTACTTC. Encoded protein: CSVGDGFAYEQYF.

V gene TRBV28 combines with J gene TRBJ1-5; D call uncertain. Germline V gives CDR1 MDHEN, CDR2 SYDVKM. The CDR3 consists of 16 residues. V was clipped by 1 base and J by 4 bases, with 14 bases between them. The CDR3 DNA sequence: TGTGCCAGCAGTTTATTAACACCCACGAGGAATCAGCCCCAGCATTTT. It encodes CASSLLTPTRNQPQHF.

V usage is TRBV28 and J usage is TRBJ2-7, with D maybe TRBD2 (5 bases). Germline V gene lookup returns CDR1 MDHEN and CDR2 SYDVKM. This CDR3 is built from 13 residues. Between the trimmed V and J ends, which lost 5 bases and 1 base, there was a span of 9 bases. Here the CDR3 reads CASSPLASYEQYF. CDR3 bases: TGTGCCAGCAGTCCCTTAGCGTCCTACGAGCAGTACTTC.

The chain joins TRBV27 to TRBJ2-1; 8 positions match TRBD1. The V segment lost 6 bases and the J segment 8 bases; nucleotides outside the gene matches: 9. The CDR3 consists of 14 residues. The V gene's germline CDR1 is MNHEY and CDR2 SMNVEV (reference sequence). CDR3 loop: CASSSRTGLHEQFF. In DNA, the CDR3 is TGTGCCAGCAGCTCTAGGACAGGGTTGCATGAGCAGTTCTTC.

The rearrangement joins TRBV4-1 to TRBJ2-3; D might be TRBD2 (5 bases). Trimming pared 0 bases from V and 1 base from J, leaving 11 bases between. CDR1 is MGHRA and CDR2 is YSYEKL in the germline V gene. The CDR3 is 16 residues long. This chain's CDR3 is CASSQEVGLRTDTQYF. In nucleotides, the CDR3 is TGCGCCAGCAGCCAAGAAGTAGGACTCCGCACAGATACGCAGTATTTT.

The gene calls are TRBV2 and TRBJ1-2; 9 nucleotides agree with TRBD1. The CDR3 has 15 amino acids. V lost 6 bases to trimming and J lost 4 bases; unmatched junction nucleotides: 9. Germline CDR1 is SNHLY and CDR2 is FYNNEI. The CDR3 loop reads CASSSTGGDVYGYTF. CDR3 bases: TGTGCCAGCAGCTCCACAGGGGGCGACGTCTATGGCTACACCTTC.

The chain has TRBV12-5 and TRBJ1-1, with a possible D match to TRBD1 (5 bases). Germline V gives CDR1 LGHNT, CDR2 FRNRAP. V gave up 2 bases and J gave up 2 bases, with 21 bases separating them. This CDR3 contains 18 residues. CDR3 loop: CASGLTIWGEKPNTEAFF. For the CDR3, the DNA is TGTGCTAGTGGTTTGACCATATGGGGGGAGAAGCCAAACACTGAAGCTTTCTTT.

The chain combines TRBV11-2 with TRBJ2-7; D may be TRBD2 (7 bases). The germline gives CDR1 SGHAT, CDR2 FQNNGV. This CDR3 has 15 residues. With 0 bases removed from V and 2 bases from J, the gap between germline ends came to 11 bases. The CDR3 nucleotides read TGTGCCAGCAGCTTAGACCGGGGGGACACCTACGAGCAGTACTTC. Residues: CASSLDRGDTYEQYF.

This sequence joins TRBV10-3 and TRBJ1-2, with TRBD1 as a possible D gene (5 bases). Trimming removed 2 bases from V and 8 bases from J, with 9 bases in between. The germline gives CDR1 ENHRY, CDR2 SYGVKD. The CDR3 is made up of 12 amino acids. The CDR3 bases are TGTGCCATCAGTGAGGGTCAGGGAGGCTACACCTTC. Protein sequence: CAISEGQGGYTF.

V gene TRBV13 combines with J gene TRBJ2-4, with TRBD1 matching 9 bases. Germline V gene sequence: CDR1 PRHDT, CDR2 FYEKMQ (reference sequence). The trim removed 0 bases at V and 1 base at J, leaving 10 bases unmatched. The CDR3 totals 19 residues. CDR3 sequence (DNA): TGTGCCAGCAGCTTAGGATCTGAAGGAGGACAGGGGGCCAAAAACATTCAGTACTTC. The encoded protein is CASSLGSEGGQGAKNIQYF.

V gene TRBV4-2 combines with J gene TRBJ2-7; 10 bases are shared with TRBD2. The CDR3 covers 16 residues. V was pared by 0 bases and J by 3 bases, with 5 bases of the junction left unmatched. CDR1 is LGHNA and CDR2 is YNFKEQ in the germline V gene. The CDR3, as DNA: TGTGCCAGCAGCCAAGAGAGGACTAGCGGCCACTACGAGCAGTACTTC. Translation gives CASSQERTSGHYEQYF.

This sequence joins TRBV11-2 and TRBJ2-7, with 9 nucleotides matching TRBD1. Germline V CDR1 and CDR2: SGHAT, FQNNGV. The J segment lost 2 bases and the V segment lost 5 bases, leaving 10 bases of the junction unmatched. The CDR3 length is 16 residues. The CDR3: CASSPTFGQGTYEQYF. CDR3 sequence (DNA): TGTGCCAGCAGCCCCACCTTTGGACAGGGGACCTACGAGCAGTACTTC.

The chain has TRBV15 and TRBJ2-3; D perhaps matches TRBD1 (5 bases). From germline, CDR1 is LNHNV and CDR2 YYDKDF (reference sequence). This CDR3 is 15 amino acids long. Trimming took off 7 bases at V and 4 bases at J, with 18 bases between the two ends. DNA for the CDR3: TGTGCCACCACATCAGGGATTTCCCTCTCAGATACGCAGTATTTT. It translates to CATTSGISLSDTQYF.

V gene TRBV11-3 combines with J gene TRBJ2-7; D remains unclear. Germline lookup yields CDR1 SGHNT and CDR2 YENEEA. Trimming shortened V by 4 bases and J by 4 bases, and 17 bases separated the two germline ends. This CDR3 comprises 15 residues. The CDR3 protein is CASSSRRHEVYEQYF. The CDR3 nucleotides are TGTGCCAGCAGCTCGCGACGTCATGAGGTGTACGAGCAGTACTTC.

This chain uses TRBV7-9 with TRBJ2-7; TRBD1 matches 10 bases. V was pared by 7 bases and J by 3 bases, with 6 bases of the junction left unmatched. Germline-derived CDR1 and CDR2 are SEHNR and FQNEAQ (reference sequence). The CDR3 is 14 amino acids. CDR3 DNA sequence: TGTGCCAGCACCGGGACAGGGGAAGGCTACGAGCAGTACTTC. Its protein product is CASTGTGEGYEQYF.

The V and J genes are TRBV5-1 and TRBJ2-1; TRBD2 matches at 7 bases. Germline CDR1 SGHRS, CDR2 YFSETQ. There are 13 residues in the CDR3. With V trimmed by 5 bases and J by 8 bases, 7 bases remained unmatched. The CDR3 spells CASRQVREDEQFF. Here the CDR3 DNA reads TGCGCCAGCAGGCAAGTACGGGAGGATGAGCAGTTCTTC.

This clone appeared once. The chain has TRBV5-6 and TRBJ1-6; 10 positions agree with TRBD1. The CDR3 spans 18 residues. Germline V gene lookup returns CDR1 SGHDT and CDR2 YYEEEE. The junction had 14 bases not matched to a gene; V was cut back by 4 bases and J by 7 bases. The CDR3 protein is CASSAGTGDRPDNSPLHF. CDR3 in DNA: TGTGCCAGCAGCGCGGGGACAGGGGACCGCCCCGACAATTCACCCCTCCACTTT. Full variable domain (missing parts from reference TRBV5-6 and TRBJ1-6): DAGVTQSPTHLIKTRGQQVTLRCSPKSGHDTVSWYQQALGQGPQFIFQYYEEEERQRGNFPDRFSGHQFPNYSSELNVNALLLGDSALYLCASSAGTGDRPDNSPLHFGNGTRLTVT.

The J gene is TRBJ1-2, the V gene TRBV19, with D uncertain. This CDR3 has 14 amino acids. Trimming cost V 7 bases and J 2 bases, with 14 bases left between them. Germline assignment: CDR1 LNHDA and CDR2 SQIVND (reference sequence). CDR3 nucleotides: TGTGCCAGTACCCCCATGGGAGCAAACTATGGCTACACCTTC. Protein: CASTPMGANYGYTF. The entire variable domain, with the rest obtained from reference TRBV19 and TRBJ1-2, is as follows: DGGITQSPKYLFRKEGQNVTLSCEQNLNHDAMYWYRQDPGQGLRLIYYSQIVNDFQKGDIAEGYSVSREKKESFPLTVTSAQKNPTAFYLCASTPMGANYGYTFGSGTRLTVV.